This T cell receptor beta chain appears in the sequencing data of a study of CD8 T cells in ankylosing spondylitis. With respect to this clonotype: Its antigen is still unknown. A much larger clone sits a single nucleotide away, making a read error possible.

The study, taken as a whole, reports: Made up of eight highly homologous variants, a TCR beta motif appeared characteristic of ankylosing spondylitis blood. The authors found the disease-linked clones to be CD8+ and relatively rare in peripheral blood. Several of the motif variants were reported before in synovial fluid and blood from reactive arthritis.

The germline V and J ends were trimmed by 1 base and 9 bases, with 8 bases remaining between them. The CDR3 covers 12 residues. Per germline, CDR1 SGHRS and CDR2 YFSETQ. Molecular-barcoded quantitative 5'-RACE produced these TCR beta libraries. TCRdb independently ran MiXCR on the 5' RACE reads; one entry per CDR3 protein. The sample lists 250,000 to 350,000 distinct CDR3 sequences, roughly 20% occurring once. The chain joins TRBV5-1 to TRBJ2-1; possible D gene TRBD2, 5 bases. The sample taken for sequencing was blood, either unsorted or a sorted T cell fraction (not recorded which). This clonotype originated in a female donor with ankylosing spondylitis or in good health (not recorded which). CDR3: CASSLPGSEQFF. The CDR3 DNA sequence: TGCGCCAGCAGCTTGCCGGGGAGTGAGCAGTTCTTC.